The 30 T cell receptor beta chains below all came from one sample that was sequenced in a study of blood T cell repertoires in COVID-19. Produced via immunoSEQ multiplex PCR; TCRdb's table is partial and in-frame only. The repertoire holds 280,000 or so clones, with approximately 85% as singletons. Input material: PBMCs or T cells enriched from blood (not recorded which). Receptor source: a young man who had recovered from COVID-19.

The DNA of the CDR3 is TGTGCCAGTATGTCCGGCAGCTGGGCACATTCACCCCTCCACTTT. It translates to CASMSGSWAHSPLHF. V usage is TRBV19 and J usage is TRBJ1-6; the D is unclear. This CDR3 contains 15 residues. Per germline, CDR1 LNHDA and CDR2 SQIVND (reference sequence). Trimming took 7 bases from V and 8 from J, leaving 18 bases between them.

The chain couples TRBV7-9 to TRBJ1-1; 7 nucleotides match TRBD1. V shed 3 bases, J shed 3 bases, and the junction held 7 bases outside the gene matches. The CDR3 sequence is 15 residues long. CDR1 is SEHNR, CDR2 FQNEAQ, per germline (reference sequence). The CDR3 bases are TGTGCCAGCAGCTTGACCCCCAGGGGGGACACTGAAGCTTTCTTT. It codes for CASSLTPRGDTEAFF.

The chain couples TRBV14 to TRBJ1-2; the D gene is possibly TRBD1 (5 bases). The CDR3 contains 12 residues. Germline values: CDR1 SGHDN, CDR2 FVKESK. V lost 3 bases and J 5 bases, leaving 7 bases between the germline ends. For the CDR3, the DNA is TGTGCCAGCAGCCAGGCAGGGTATGGCTACACCTTC. This codes for CASSQAGYGYTF. The full variable domain, its missing parts supplied by reference TRBV14 and TRBJ1-2, is EAGVTQFPSHSVIEKGQTVTLRCDPISGHDNLYWYRRVMGKEIKFLLHFVKESKQDESGMPNNRFLAERTGGTYSTLKVQPAELEDSGVYFCASSQAGYGYTFGSGTRLTVV.

This clone was found once. The chain combines TRBV5-1 with TRBJ2-5; 14 nucleotides line up with TRBD2. Germline CDR1 and CDR2: SGHRS and YFSETQ. The CDR3 extends over 15 amino acids. V trimming: 1 base; J trimming: 5 bases; junction bases outside the gene matches: 1. CDR3 in DNA: TGCGCCAGCAGCTTGAGACTAGCGGGGGGGGAGACCCAGTACTTC. This gives the protein CASSLRLAGGETQYF.

This clone has at least ten counts. One junction end disagrees with the germline gene, perhaps due to a read error. The rearrangement links TRBV7-7 to TRBJ2-3; D unclear. The CDR3 has 15 residues. Germline-derived CDR1 and CDR2 are SSHAT and FNYEAQ (reference sequence). The CDR3 loop is CASSPGGGYTDTQYF. Written as DNA, the CDR3 is TGTGCTAGCAGCCCCGGCGGCGGTTACACAGATACGCAGTATTTT.

This clone was picked up one time. V is TRBV9 and J is TRBJ2-7; D perhaps matches TRBD2 (6 bases). V dropped 2 bases and J dropped 5 bases, with 17 bases sitting between them. CDR1 SGDLS and CDR2 YYNGEE come from the germline V gene. This CDR3 region has 15 residues. CDR3 nucleotide sequence: TGTGCCAGCAGCGTCCGCGCCGGAGGGAACCACGAGCAGTACTTC. It is translated as CASSVRAGGNHEQYF.

The V call is TRBV7-2, the J call TRBJ1-5; maybe TRBD1 (5 bases). Germline CDR1 reads SGHTA; CDR2 reads FQGNSA. The ends were cut back, 1 base at V and 1 base at J, with 11 bases in the middle. The CDR3 has 16 residues. The CDR3 DNA reads TGTGCCAGCAGCTTAGATGGGGGAGGCAGCAATCAGCCCCAGCATTTT. Translating gives CASSLDGGGSNQPQHF.

A few counts support this clone. V and J are TRBV3-1 (or the pseudogene TRBV3-2) and TRBJ1-2; D uncertain. V dropped 2 bases and J dropped 4 bases, with 8 bases sitting between them. The CDR3 loop spans 13 amino acids. CDR1 and CDR2 (germline): LGHDT, YNNKEL (reference sequence). The CDR3 here is CASSQSWSYGYTF. The CDR3 DNA reads as TGTGCCAGCAGCCAAAGTTGGAGCTATGGCTACACCTTC.

The rearrangement uses TRBV6-5 and TRBJ2-7; tentative D call: TRBD2 (5 bases). The CDR3 consists of 11 residues. V was trimmed by 7 bases and J by 8 bases, leaving 12 bases between them. CDR1 and CDR2 from the germline V gene are MNHEY and SVGAGI. CDR3 loop: CASNGGGKQYF. CDR3 sequence (DNA): TGTGCCAGCAACGGAGGTGGGAAGCAGTACTTC.

V is TRBV30 and J is TRBJ1-3; 11 bases are shared with TRBD1. This CDR3 has 14 amino acids. Germline values: CDR1 GTSNPN, CDR2 SVGIG (reference sequence). DNA of the CDR3: TGTGCTGCCGGGACAGGGGGGTCAGGAAACACCATATATTTT. Residues: CAAGTGGSGNTIYF. Full variable domain (remainder filled in from reference TRBV30 and TRBJ1-3): SQTIHQWPATLVQPVGSPLSLECTVEGTSNPNLYWYRQAAGRGLQLLFYSVGIGQISSEVPQNLSASRPQDRQFILSSKKLLLSDSGFYLCAAGTGGSGNTIYFGEGSWLTVV.

The chain carries TRBV19 and TRBJ2-7; 8 bases map to TRBD2. This CDR3 contains 17 residues. Trimming removed 5 bases from V and 8 bases from J; junction bases left unmatched: 20. Germline V gene data show CDR1 as LNHDA and CDR2 as SQIVND (reference sequence). DNA for the CDR3: TGTGCCAGTAGTCAGCCCGGAGGTAGCGGGACCCCACAGCAGCAGTACTTC. Its protein is CASSQPGGSGTPQQQYF.

This chain uses TRBV19 with TRBJ1-1; TRBD1 is a possible D gene (5 bases). Germline V CDR1 and CDR2: LNHDA, SQIVND (reference sequence). This CDR3 has 14 amino acids. V shed 9 bases and J shed 5 bases, with 19 bases lying between them. The CDR3 region has the DNA TGTGCCAGCAGCCGGGGGGATTTGGGGACTGAAGCTTTCTTT. It encodes CASSRGDLGTEAFF.

The chain uses TRBV18 and TRBJ2-1, with D perhaps matching TRBD1 (5 bases). The CDR3 is made up of 15 amino acids. The germline V gene has CDR1 KGHSH and CDR2 LQKENI. The ends were cut back, 4 bases at V and 5 bases at J, with 15 bases in the middle. DNA of the CDR3: TGTGCCAGCTCACTTTGGCAGGGTAAGGACAATGAGCAGTTCTTC. This gives the protein CASSLWQGKDNEQFF.

The V gene is TRBV4-1, the J gene TRBJ1-5; 9 bases fit TRBD1. The CDR3 runs to 17 residues. With V trimmed by 1 base and J by 6 bases, 10 bases remained unmatched. Germline-derived CDR1 and CDR2 are MGHRA and YSYEKL. The CDR3 spells CASSQGFGTGPRQPQHF. CDR3 bases: TGCGCCAGCAGCCAAGGGTTCGGGACAGGGCCCCGTCAGCCCCAGCATTTT.

The V call is TRBV25-1, the J call TRBJ1-6; TRBD1 agrees at 7 bases. Trimming removed 6 bases from V and 6 bases from J; junction bases left unmatched: 2. Germline V gene lookup returns CDR1 MGHDK and CDR2 SYGVNS. The CDR3 is 13 residues long. The CDR3 sequence: CASRTGFNSPLHF. DNA for the CDR3: TGTGCCAGCAGGACAGGGTTTAATTCACCCCTCCACTTT.

This chain uses TRBV7-3 with TRBJ1-1; D might be TRBD1 (6 bases). CDR1 is SGHTA and CDR2 is FQGTGA in the germline V gene. The CDR3 consists of 13 residues. V was shortened by 0 bases and J by 8 bases, with 10 bases between the two germline ends. Here the CDR3 reads CASSLTGGSEAFF. The CDR3 DNA sequence: TGTGCCAGCAGCTTAACAGGGGGATCGGAAGCTTTCTTT.

The rearrangement joins TRBV6-5 to TRBJ1-1, with D perhaps matching TRBD1 (5 bases). Trimming took 7 bases from V and 1 from J, leaving 10 bases between them. Per the germline V gene, CDR1 is MNHEY and CDR2 is SVGAGI. There are 13 residues in the CDR3. CDR3 DNA sequence: TGTGCCAGCACCTTCGGGGGGAACACTGAAGCTTTCTTT. Amino acids: CASTFGGNTEAFF.

The chain combines TRBV19 with TRBJ1-1; TRBD1 matches at 7 bases. Per the germline V gene, CDR1 is LNHDA and CDR2 is SQIVND (reference sequence). V lost 7 bases, J lost 0 bases, and 5 bases stayed unmatched. The CDR3 totals 14 residues. This CDR3 is CASTRTGMNTEAFF. In DNA form, the CDR3 reads TGTGCCAGTACTCGGACAGGAATGAACACTGAAGCTTTCTTT.

The rearrangement uses TRBV12-3 or TRBV12-4 and TRBJ1-2; possibly TRBD1 for D (6 bases). V gave up 6 bases and J gave up 6 bases, with 14 bases separating them. The length of the CDR3 is 13 residues. This chain's CDR3 is CASSEGGADGYTF. The CDR3 DNA reads as TGTGCCAGCAGCGAGGGGGGGGCAGATGGCTACACCTTC.

The rearrangement uses TRBV2 and TRBJ1-1, with a weak D call TRBD1 (6 bases). The V end lost 5 bases, the J end lost 3 bases, and 10 bases lay between the germline ends. The germline gives CDR1 SNHLY, CDR2 FYNNEI. This CDR3 region has 13 residues. CDR3 coding DNA: TGTGCCAGCAGTTCCGGGGGGCACACTGAAGCTTTCTTT. It encodes CASSSGGHTEAFF. Full variable domain (outside the CDR3, taken from reference TRBV2 and TRBJ1-1): EPEVTQTPSHQVTQMGQEVILRCVPISNHLYFYWYRQILGQKVEFLVSFYNNEISEKSEIFDDQFSVERPDGSNFTLKIRSTKLEDSAMYFCASSSGGHTEAFFGQGTRLTVV.

V gene TRBV27 combines with J gene TRBJ1-4; D unclear. The CDR3 is 16 amino acids. Germline assignment: CDR1 MNHEY and CDR2 SMNVEV (reference sequence). Trimming removed 1 base from V and 2 bases from J, with 11 bases in between. For the CDR3, the DNA is TGTGCCAGCAGTTTATTCTCACTCCGGACTAATGAAAAACTGTTTTTT. This codes for CASSLFSLRTNEKLFF.

The rearrangement joins TRBV6-5 to TRBJ1-6; D is possibly TRBD1 (6 bases). V was shortened by 5 bases and J by 10 bases, with 9 bases between the two germline ends. Per the germline V gene, CDR1 is MNHEY and CDR2 is SVGAGI. This CDR3 contains 12 residues. This CDR3 is CASSLGGSPLHF. The CDR3 nucleotides read TGTGCCAGCAGTCTAGGGGGATCACCCCTCCACTTT.

The gene calls are TRBV5-4 and TRBJ2-7, with D perhaps TRBD2 (6 bases). Germline V gene sequence: CDR1 SGHNT, CDR2 YYREEE (reference sequence). Trimming removed 0 bases from V and 5 bases from J, with 15 bases in between. CDR3 length equals 15 residues. The CDR3 spells CASSLGGAARDEQYF. In DNA, the CDR3 is TGTGCCAGCAGCTTGGGCGGGGCCGCCCGGGACGAGCAGTACTTC.

The chain has TRBV2 and TRBJ1-3; the D gene is possibly TRBD1 (6 bases). Germline V gene data show CDR1 as SNHLY and CDR2 as FYNNEI. The CDR3 extends over 17 amino acids. Trimming cost V 5 bases and J 1 base, with 18 bases left between them. The CDR3 loop is CASSPGQRMISGNTIYF. The CDR3 DNA reads as TGTGCCAGCAGTCCCGGACAGAGGATGATATCTGGAAACACCATATATTTT.

This clone has just a few counts. This chain uses TRBV9 with TRBJ1-4, with 8 bases lining up with TRBD1. Germline CDR1 SGDLS, CDR2 YYNGEE. The length of the CDR3 is 20 residues. V shed 6 bases, J shed 7 bases, and the junction held 26 bases outside the gene matches. The CDR3 bases are TGTGCCAGCAACGCAACAAAGAACCCGGACAGGGTACGACGGGGTGAAAAACTGTTTTTT. It translates to CASNATKNPDRVRRGEKLFF.

The chain is built from TRBV4-1 and TRBJ2-3; tentative D call: TRBD2 (5 bases). The CDR3 has 16 amino acids. Per the germline V gene, CDR1 is MGHRA and CDR2 is YSYEKL. V was cut by 1 base and J by 3 bases, with 14 bases left in between. In nucleotides, the CDR3 is TGCGCCAGCAGCCAAGGAGTGGCCTCGGGGACAGATACGCAGTATTTT. Its protein product is CASSQGVASGTDTQYF.

This chain links TRBV23-1 with TRBJ1-2; D may be TRBD1 (6 bases). TRBV23-1 is classed as an ORF, of uncertain function. Trimming removed 0 bases from V and 5 bases from J, with 16 bases in between. The CDR3 is made up of 16 amino acids. CDR3 coding DNA: TGCGCCAGCAGTCAATCATCCGGGACACCGGTTTATGGCTACACCTTC. Protein: CASSQSSGTPVYGYTF.

The V and J genes are TRBV12-5 and TRBJ2-3, with a tentative D call TRBD1 (5 bases). Germline assignment: CDR1 LGHNT and CDR2 FRNRAP. The CDR3 has 13 amino acids. With 0 bases removed from V and 6 bases from J, the gap between germline ends came to 7 bases. This CDR3 is CASGLVRGDTQYF. The DNA of the CDR3 is TGTGCTAGTGGTTTGGTTAGGGGTGATACGCAGTATTTT. Together with reference TRBV12-5 and TRBJ2-3, the CDR3 gives the full variable domain: DARVTQTPRHKVTEMGQEVTMRCQPILGHNTVFWYRQTMMQGLELLAYFRNRAPLDDSGMPKDRFSAEMPDATLATLKIQPSEPRDSAVYFCASGLVRGDTQYFGPGTRLTVL.

This chain uses TRBV30 with TRBJ1-5, with D possibly being TRBD1 (6 bases). CDR1 and CDR2 (germline): GTSNPN, SVGIG (reference sequence). The CDR3 extends over 14 amino acids. V lost 4 bases, J lost 7 bases, and 17 bases lay in between. CDR3 in DNA: TGTGCCTGGATGAAACAGGGAACGGGGCAGCCCCAGCATTTT. Its translation is CAWMKQGTGQPQHF. Full variable domain (missing parts from reference TRBV30 and TRBJ1-5): SQTIHQWPATLVQPVGSPLSLECTVEGTSNPNLYWYRQAAGRGLQLLFYSVGIGQISSEVPQNLSASRPQDRQFILSSKKLLLSDSGFYLCAWMKQGTGQPQHFGDGTRLSIL.

About this clone: Its ends do not fully match the called genes, so a read error is possible. The V and J genes are TRBV11-2 and TRBJ2-3; 11 nucleotides agree with TRBD2. Germline CDR1 reads SGHAT; CDR2 reads FQNNGV. The CDR3 is 13 amino acids. CDR3 protein: CASSLESASGGTF. DNA of the CDR3: TGTGCCAGCAGCTTAGAATCGGCTAGCGGGGGGACATTT. Full variable domain (remainder filled in from reference TRBV11-2 and TRBJ2-3): EAGVAQSPRYKIIEKRQSVAFWCNPISGHATLYWYQQILGQGPKLLIQFQNNGVVDDSQLPKDRFSAERLKGVDSTLKIQPAKLEDSAVYLCASSLESASGGTFGPGTRLTVL.